A selection of T cell receptor beta chains follows, all from one sample in a study of blood T cell repertoires in COVID-19. Only in-frame clones appear in the TCRdb table, and some are missing; sequencing was by immunoSEQ multiplex PCR. The table lists about 120,000 clones, about nine tenths of them singletons, with 1.5% to 2% in the top ten. What was sequenced was peripheral blood. Every receptor here comes from a human donor with active COVID-19. The donor label of this sample is uncertain. The CDR3 runs from the conserved cysteine through the conserved F or W. A D gene is named only where the DNA matches it firmly. Expanded clones are given a class, and other clones once, few, many or no size at all.

d_call: -
clone_size: once
v_call: TRBV4-3
j_call: TRBJ1-3
cdr3_aa: CASSQDFPSSGNTIYF
cdr3_nt: TGCGCCAGCAGCCAAGATTTCCCATCCTCTGGAAACACCATATATTTT

d_call: -
clone_size: once
v_call: TRBV29-1
j_call: TRBJ2-2
cdr3_aa: CSVEVARGSGELFF
cdr3_nt: TGCAGCGTTGAAGTGGCCAGGGGATCCGGGGAGCTGTTTTTT

d_call: -
clone_size: -
v_call: TRBV6-5
j_call: TRBJ2-7
cdr3_aa: CASSPAGYAYEQYF
cdr3_nt: TGTGCCAGCAGCCCCGCAGGGTACGCCTACGAGCAGTACTTC

d_call: TRBD1
clone_size: -
v_call: TRBV7-2
j_call: TRBJ2-7
cdr3_aa: CASSLTGAQEQYF
cdr3_nt: TGTGCCAGCAGCTTGACAGGGGCACAGGAGCAGTACTTC

d_call: TRBD2
clone_size: once
v_call: TRBV6-4
j_call: TRBJ2-5
cdr3_aa: CASSDCGGYQETQYF
cdr3_nt: TGTGCCAGCAGTGACTGCGGGGGGTACCAAGAGACCCAGTACTTC

d_call: -
clone_size: -
v_call: TRBV5-6
j_call: TRBJ1-5
cdr3_aa: CASSPGQWQDNQPQHF
cdr3_nt: TGTGCCAGCAGCCCTGGTCAATGGCAGGACAATCAGCCCCAGCATTTT

d_call: -
clone_size: few
v_call: TRBV25-1
j_call: TRBJ1-4
cdr3_aa: CASSEFGGRANEKLFF
cdr3_nt: TGTGCCAGCAGTGAATTCGGGGGGCGGGCTAATGAAAAACTGTTTTTT

d_call: -
clone_size: -
v_call: TRBV6-5
j_call: TRBJ2-7
cdr3_aa: CASNHAAGHYEQYF
cdr3_nt: TGTGCCAGCAACCACGCTGCGGGGCACTACGAGCAGTACTTC

d_call: TRBD1
clone_size: -
v_call: TRBV24-1
j_call: TRBJ2-7
cdr3_aa: CATSGPGQGSPWGSYEQYF
cdr3_nt: TGTGCCACTTCAGGACCGGGACAGGGGAGTCCGTGGGGTTCCTACGAGCAGTACTTC

d_call: -
clone_size: -
v_call: TRBV6-2/TRBV6-3
j_call: TRBJ1-4
cdr3_aa: CASSDSDILFF
cdr3_nt: TGTGCCAGCAGCGACTCGGACATACTGTTTTTT

d_call: TRBD1
clone_size: -
v_call: TRBV2
j_call: TRBJ1-4
cdr3_aa: CASWGRGHEKLFF
cdr3_nt: TGTGCCAGCTGGGGCAGGGGGCATGAAAAACTGTTTTTT

d_call: -
clone_size: -
v_call: TRBV2
j_call: TRBJ2-5
cdr3_aa: CASTKGGGFQETQYF
cdr3_nt: TGTGCCAGCACTAAGGGCGGAGGATTTCAAGAGACCCAGTACTTC

d_call: -
clone_size: -
v_call: TRBV5-6
j_call: TRBJ1-4
cdr3_aa: CASSFLRGVTTNEKLFF
cdr3_nt: TGTGCCAGCAGCTTTCTCCGCGGGGTGACAACTAATGAAAAACTGTTTTTT

d_call: -
clone_size: -
v_call: TRBV18
j_call: TRBJ2-7
cdr3_aa: CASSPIDSYEQYF
cdr3_nt: TGTGCCAGCTCACCCATAGATTCCTACGAGCAGTACTTC